This T cell receptor beta chain was identified during a study of PD-1 blockade in mismatch repair-deficient tumors. Trimming at V came to 3 bases and at J to 4 bases, leaving 7 bases not matched to a gene. Looked up from germline, CDR1 is MNHEY and CDR2 is SMNVEV (reference sequence). This CDR3 has 17 residues. In its sample, this clone was seen a few times. Sequencing used immunoSEQ multiplex PCR; TCRdb keeps in-frame clones, though not all of them. The data contain roughly 37,000 clones, roughly 83% of them singletons. The receptor comes from an adult with mismatch repair-deficient cancer. Sequenced here: PBMCs, sampled about 40 weeks after starting pembrolizumab. This chain links TRBV27 with TRBJ2-7; 15 positions match TRBD2. The CDR3 loop is CASSFSRTSGRAYEQYF. CDR3 DNA: TGTGCCAGCAGTTTCTCCCGGACTAGCGGGAGGGCTTACGAGCAGTACTTC.